This TCR beta chain was recovered during a study of human T cells and chemical hapten exposure. Study-wide results and caveats: Clustering by CDR3 similarity yielded significantly more large clusters from expanded TCRs than controls. Because all patients had alopecia, their immune responses might differ from healthy ones.

Turning to this clonotype: Its antigen is still unknown.

This CDR3 contains 12 residues. Germline V gene sequence: CDR1 MNHNS, CDR2 SASEGT. The germline V and J ends were trimmed by 10 bases and 7 bases, with 14 bases remaining between them. Time point: patch test 3, about 24 weeks after DPC sensitization. Treatment of the sample: therapeutic diphenylcyclopropenone sensitization with weekly scalp DPC. Suited to DPC and affected by alopecia, the donors ranged from 18 to 70 years old. TCRdb re-called the RACE reads through MiXCR, storing one row per CDR3 protein. The table shows about 170,000 distinct CDR3 sequences, with around a quarter occurring only once.

The chain has TRBV6-1 and TRBJ1-5; D is uncertain. The sequences come from whole blood, collected in connection with sensitization to the hapten diphenylcyclopropenone (DPC). This clonotype was obtained from a woman aged 18-29 years with alopecia areata. Some clones in this sample may be carry-over from other donors' samples. The CDR3 loop is CATGMVVQPQHF. The DNA of the CDR3 is TGTGCCACCGGGATGGTTGTCCAGCCCCAGCATTTT.